This T cell receptor beta chain was captured in a study of early T cells in non-severe SARS-CoV-2 infection. As for the study in general: Sequencing of unsorted whole blood was done on bulk RNA, leaving chains unpaired. Whole-study findings and limits: Database matching using VDJdb favored anti-spike CD8 responses, with private and CD4 specificities left missing.

This clonotype was recorded many times. Its specificity is unknown. Individual cDNA molecules received unique molecular identifiers during library preparation. TCRdb used MiXCR to reprocess the 5' RACE reads, holding one entry per CDR3 protein. The sample yields 35,000 to 55,000 distinct CDR3 sequences, 11% seen once. The sequenced sample was whole blood. The receptor was isolated from an adult who was a healthcare worker with PCR-confirmed SARS-CoV-2 infection or an uninfected control (not recorded which).

The DNA of the CDR3 is TGTGCCAGCGGTTCCCTGTGGGGCCGGGGCGAGCAGTACTTC. Translation gives CASGSLWGRGEQYF. The V call is TRBV6-2 or TRBV6-3, the J call TRBJ2-7, with D tentatively TRBD1 or TRBD2 (5 bases each). Germline V gives CDR1 MNHEY, CDR2 SVGEGT. V was trimmed by 8 bases and J by 6 bases, leaving 20 bases between them. This CDR3 has 14 amino acids.